This record covers a single T cell receptor beta chain. What it binds is not known. The sample comes from a study of cytomegalovirus exposure and HLA in healthy donors. Primers included in the PCR were 60 Vbeta and 13 Jbeta primers. The protocol was immunoSEQ multiplex PCR, while the TCRdb copy is restricted to in-frame clones and leaves out a portion. The sample yields 160,000 or so clones, 84% seen once. Findings and caveats of the study: When a later analysis was performed, an Asian-associated ancestry cluster reportedly had fewer N-insertions than the roughly 730-donor mean. In a later analysis, TCR beta V- and J-gene trimming showed a link to a missense DCLRE1C variant. More clonal expansion characterized HLA-associated TCR beta chains than equally common others in a later analysis. Most TCR sequences were uncommon, yet certain public TCRs appeared in many donors.

The specimen was PBMCs. The receptor's source is a man younger than 40 in good health and CMV-seronegative.

The CDR3, as DNA: TGTGCCAGCAGTGTTGGCAGGGTGAGCAATCAGCCCCAGCATTTT. This codes for CASSVGRVSNQPQHF. V is TRBV6-6 and J is TRBJ1-5; D possibly corresponds to TRBD1 (5 bases). The germline gives CDR1 MNHNY, CDR2 SVGAGI (reference sequence). This CDR3 comprises 15 residues. V lost 5 bases and J 1 base, leaving 12 bases between the germline ends.